Here is one T cell receptor (beta chain) with its context. The antigen is unknown. The sample comes from a study of cytomegalovirus exposure and HLA in healthy donors. Study outcomes and limitations: One variant, a missense change in DCLRE1C, was linked in a later analysis to TCR beta V- and J-gene trimming.

Germline CDR1 reads LGHNA; CDR2 reads YSLEER. Trimming cost V 6 bases and J 4 bases; bases outside gene matches: 10. The CDR3 loop spans 16 amino acids. The study ran its PCR with 60 Vbeta and 13 Jbeta primers. The method was immunoSEQ multiplex PCR; TCRdb's version includes in-frame clones alone and lacks a portion of them. This table has approximately 110,000 clones, approximately 70% appearing once. The clonotype originates from a man in his forties or fifties in good health and CMV-seronegative. The V and J genes are TRBV4-3 and TRBJ2-2, with 8 bases aligning to TRBD2. The sample was PBMCs. The CDR3 reads CASSSEGLAGTGELFF. CDR3 DNA: TGCGCCAGCAGTTCCGAAGGGCTAGCGGGCACCGGGGAGCTGTTTTTT.